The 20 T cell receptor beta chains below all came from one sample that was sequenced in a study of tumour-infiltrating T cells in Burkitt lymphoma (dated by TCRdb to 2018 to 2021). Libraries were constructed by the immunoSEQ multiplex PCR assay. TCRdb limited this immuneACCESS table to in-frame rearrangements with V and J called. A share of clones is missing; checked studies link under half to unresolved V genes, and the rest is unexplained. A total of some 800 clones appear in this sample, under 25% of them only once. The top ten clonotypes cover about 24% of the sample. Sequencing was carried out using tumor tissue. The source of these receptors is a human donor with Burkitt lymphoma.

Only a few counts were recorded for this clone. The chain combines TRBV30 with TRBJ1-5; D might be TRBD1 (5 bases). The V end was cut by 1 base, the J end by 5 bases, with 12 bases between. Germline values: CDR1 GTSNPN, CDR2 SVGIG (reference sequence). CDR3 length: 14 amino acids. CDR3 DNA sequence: TGTGCCTGGAGTGGAGGGGACCTATATCAGCCCCAGCATTTT. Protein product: CAWSGGDLYQPQHF.

The CDR3 DNA sequence: TGCGCCAGCAGCCAAGAAGCTGAATCTGAAGCTTTCTTT. This sequence encodes CASSQEAESEAFF. The chain carries TRBV4-3 and TRBJ1-1; D is undetermined. CDR1 is LGHNA, CDR2 YSLEER, per germline. The CDR3 is 13 residues long. Deletions cut 0 bases from V and 6 bases from J, with 8 bases between.

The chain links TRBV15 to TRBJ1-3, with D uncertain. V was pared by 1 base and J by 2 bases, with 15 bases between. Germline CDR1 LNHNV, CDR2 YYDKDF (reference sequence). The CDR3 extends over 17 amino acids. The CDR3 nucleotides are TGTGCCACCAGCAGAGTGAGGGCAACAGAAACTGGAAACACCATATATTTT. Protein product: CATSRVRATETGNTIYF.

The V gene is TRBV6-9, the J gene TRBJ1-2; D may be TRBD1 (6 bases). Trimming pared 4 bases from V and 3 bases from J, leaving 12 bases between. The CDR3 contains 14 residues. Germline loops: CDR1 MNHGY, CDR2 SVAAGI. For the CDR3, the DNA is TGTGCCAGCAGTTCGCGAGGGGGGGACTATGGCTACACCTTC. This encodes CASSSRGGDYGYTF.

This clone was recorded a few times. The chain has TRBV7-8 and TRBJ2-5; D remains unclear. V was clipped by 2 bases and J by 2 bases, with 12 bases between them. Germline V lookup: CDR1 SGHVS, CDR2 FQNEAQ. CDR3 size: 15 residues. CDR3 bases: TGTGCCAGCAGCTTATTCGTAGTGGGACAAGAGACCCAGTACTTC. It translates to CASSLFVVGQETQYF. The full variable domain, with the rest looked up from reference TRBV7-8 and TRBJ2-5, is GAGVSQSPRYKVAKRGQDVALRCDPISGHVSLFWYQQALGQGPEFLTYFQNEAQLDKSGLPSDRFFAERPEGSVSTLKIQRTQQEDSAVYLCASSLFVVGQETQYFGPGTRLLVL.

CDR3 amino acids: CASSPLRDRSYPQHF. Written as DNA, the CDR3 is TGTGCCAGCAGTCCCCTCCGGGACAGGTCCTACCCCCAGCATTTT. The chain carries TRBV27 and TRBJ1-5; 8 bases fit TRBD1. V was clipped by 5 bases and J by 10 bases; unmatched bases: 13. The CDR3 covers 15 residues. Germline V gives CDR1 MNHEY, CDR2 SMNVEV (reference sequence).

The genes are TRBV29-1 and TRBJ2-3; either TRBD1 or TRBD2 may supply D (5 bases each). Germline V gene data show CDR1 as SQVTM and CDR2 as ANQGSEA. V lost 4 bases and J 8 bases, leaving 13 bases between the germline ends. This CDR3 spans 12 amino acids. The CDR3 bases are TGCAGCGTTGGGGGGAAAGGCAGTACGCAGTATTTT. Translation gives CSVGGKGSTQYF.

The CDR3 protein is CASSLIPIASNYGYTF. The CDR3 DNA reads TGTGCCAGCAGCTTGATACCGATCGCCTCTAACTATGGCTACACCTTC. The chain has TRBV5-8 and TRBJ1-2; D not certain. Between the trimmed V and J ends, which lost 1 base and 0 bases, there was a span of 13 bases. Germline V gives CDR1 SGHTS, CDR2 YDEGEE. The CDR3 is 16 residues long.

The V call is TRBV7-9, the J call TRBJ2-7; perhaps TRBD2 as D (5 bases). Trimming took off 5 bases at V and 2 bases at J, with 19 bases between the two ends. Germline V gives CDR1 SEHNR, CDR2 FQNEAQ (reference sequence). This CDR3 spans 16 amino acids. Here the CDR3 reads CASSGLVTGEPYEQYF. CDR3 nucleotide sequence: TGTGCCAGCAGCGGACTCGTGACCGGGGAACCCTACGAGCAGTACTTC.

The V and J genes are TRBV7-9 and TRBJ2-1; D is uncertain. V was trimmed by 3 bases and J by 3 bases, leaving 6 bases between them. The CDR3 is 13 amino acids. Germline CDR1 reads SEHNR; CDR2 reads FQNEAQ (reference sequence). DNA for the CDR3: TGTGCCAGCAGCTTGGACCGCTACAATGAGCAGTTCTTC. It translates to CASSLDRYNEQFF.

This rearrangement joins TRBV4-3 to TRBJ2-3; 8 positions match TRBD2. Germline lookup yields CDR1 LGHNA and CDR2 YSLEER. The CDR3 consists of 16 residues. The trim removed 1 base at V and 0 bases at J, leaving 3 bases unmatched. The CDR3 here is CASSQGASGSTDTQYF. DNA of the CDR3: TGCGCCAGCAGCCAAGGGGCTAGCGGGAGCACAGATACGCAGTATTTT.

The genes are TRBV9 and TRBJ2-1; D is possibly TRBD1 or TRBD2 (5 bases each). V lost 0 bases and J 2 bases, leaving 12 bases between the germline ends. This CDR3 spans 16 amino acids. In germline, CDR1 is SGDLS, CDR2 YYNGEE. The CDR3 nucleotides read TGTGCCAGCAGCGTAGTTGGGGGTTCCACCTACAATGAGCAGTTCTTC. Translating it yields CASSVVGGSTYNEQFF.

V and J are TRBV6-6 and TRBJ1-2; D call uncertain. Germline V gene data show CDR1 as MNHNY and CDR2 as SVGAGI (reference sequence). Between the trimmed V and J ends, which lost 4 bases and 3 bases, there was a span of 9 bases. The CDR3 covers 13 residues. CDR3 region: CASSSLGHYGYTF. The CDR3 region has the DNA TGTGCCAGCAGTTCGCTTGGGCACTATGGCTACACCTTC.

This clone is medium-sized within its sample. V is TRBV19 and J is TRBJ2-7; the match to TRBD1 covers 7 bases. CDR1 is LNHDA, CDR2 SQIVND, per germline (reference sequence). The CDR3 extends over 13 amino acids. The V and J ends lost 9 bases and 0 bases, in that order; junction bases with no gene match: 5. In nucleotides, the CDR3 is TGTGCCAGCCACGACAGGGTCTCCTACGAGCAGTACTTC. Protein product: CASHDRVSYEQYF.

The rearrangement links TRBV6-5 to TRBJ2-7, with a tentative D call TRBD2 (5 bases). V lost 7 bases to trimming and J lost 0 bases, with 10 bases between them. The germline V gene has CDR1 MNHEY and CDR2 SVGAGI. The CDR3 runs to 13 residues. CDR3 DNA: TGTGCCAGCATGACGGGAAACTCCTACGAGCAGTACTTC. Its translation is CASMTGNSYEQYF.

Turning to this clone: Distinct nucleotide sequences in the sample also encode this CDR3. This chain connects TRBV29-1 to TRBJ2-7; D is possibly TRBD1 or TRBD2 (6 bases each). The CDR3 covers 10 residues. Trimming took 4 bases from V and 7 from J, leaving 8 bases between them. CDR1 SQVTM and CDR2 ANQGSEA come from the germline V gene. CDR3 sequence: CSVGGGEQYF. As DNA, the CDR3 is TGCAGCGTTGGAGGGGGGGAGCAGTACTTC.

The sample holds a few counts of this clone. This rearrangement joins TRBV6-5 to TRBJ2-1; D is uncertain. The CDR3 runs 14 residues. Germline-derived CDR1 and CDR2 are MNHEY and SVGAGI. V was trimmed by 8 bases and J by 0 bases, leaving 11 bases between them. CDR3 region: CASRGASSYNEQFF. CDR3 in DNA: TGTGCCAGCCGCGGTGCGAGCTCCTACAATGAGCAGTTCTTC.

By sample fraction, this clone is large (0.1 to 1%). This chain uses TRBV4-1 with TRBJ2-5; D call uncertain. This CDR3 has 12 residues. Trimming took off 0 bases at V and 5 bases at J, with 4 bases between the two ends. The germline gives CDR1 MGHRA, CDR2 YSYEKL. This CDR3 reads CASSQDRETQYF. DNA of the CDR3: TGCGCCAGCAGCCAAGATCGGGAGACCCAGTACTTC.

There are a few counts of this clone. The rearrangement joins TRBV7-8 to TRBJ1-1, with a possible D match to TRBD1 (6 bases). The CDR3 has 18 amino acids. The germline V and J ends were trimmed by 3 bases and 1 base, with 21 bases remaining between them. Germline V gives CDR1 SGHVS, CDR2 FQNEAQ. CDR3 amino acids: CASSFLFRRGGANTEAFF. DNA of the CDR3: TGTGCCAGCAGCTTCCTCTTTAGGAGGGGGGGCGCGAACACTGAAGCTTTCTTT.

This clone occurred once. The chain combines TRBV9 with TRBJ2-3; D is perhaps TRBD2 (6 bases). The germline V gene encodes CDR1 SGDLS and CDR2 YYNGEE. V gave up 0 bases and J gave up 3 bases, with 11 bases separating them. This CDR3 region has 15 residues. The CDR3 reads CASSVGPLATDTQYF. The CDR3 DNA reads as TGTGCCAGCAGCGTAGGTCCGCTAGCGACAGATACGCAGTATTTT. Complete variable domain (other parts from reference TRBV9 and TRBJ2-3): DSGVTQTPKHLITATGQRVTLRCSPRSGDLSVYWYQQSLDQGLQFLIQYYNGEERAKGNILERFSAQQFPDLHSELNLSSLELGDSALYFCASSVGPLATDTQYFGPGTRLTVL.